The rows below give T cell receptor beta chains drawn from one sample of a study of T cells in Graves' hyperthyroidism and ophthalmopathy. TCRdb independently ran MiXCR on the multiplex PCR reads; one entry per CDR3 protein. Among around 690,000 distinct CDR3 sequences, approximately 15% were seen once, and the ten largest hold roughly 15%. Input material: blood. These receptor sequences come from a man aged 45 to 65 with Graves' hyperthyroidism. CDR3s include the opening cysteine and the closing phenylalanine or tryptophan. The order of the fields is CDR3 length, clone size, D gene, J gene, V gene, CDR3 protein, CDR3 DNA. The D gene is left open where the match is weak. Expanded clones are given a class, and other clones once, few, many or no size at all.

>16|NA|NA|TRBJ2-4|TRBV20-1
CSARDPEKASINIQYF
TGCAGTGCTAGAGATCCGGAGAAGGCCAGCATAAACATTCAGTACTTC
>16|many|NA|TRBJ1-2|TRBV12-3/TRBV12-4
CASSLPRLQGLGGYTF
TGTGCCAGCAGTCTTCCCAGACTTCAGGGACTCGGGGGCTACACCTTC
>15|NA|NA|TRBJ1-5|TRBV6-1
CASRRFAYSNQPQHF
TGTGCCAGCAGACGGTTTGCCTATAGCAATCAGCCCCAGCATTTT
>12|few|NA|TRBJ2-7|TRBV18
CASSRDLPKQYF
TGTGCCAGCTCAAGGGACCTTCCTAAGCAGTACTTC
>12|NA|NA|TRBJ1-2|TRBV30
CACTPGTGGYTF
TGTGCCTGCACCCCGGGTACGGGGGGGTACACCTTC
>16|NA|TRBD2|TRBJ2-2|TRBV2
CASSSARERNTGELFF
TGTGCCAGCAGTTCGGCGCGGGAGAGAAACACCGGGGAGCTGTTTTTT
>20|once|NA|TRBJ2-1|TRBV15
CATSRDYAGTGSGRGNEQFF
TGTGCCACCAGCAGAGATTACGCGGGGACGGGGAGCGGGCGAGGAAATGAGCAGTTCTTC
>14|few|NA|TRBJ1-4|TRBV20-1
CSARAGQVNEKLFF
TGCAGTGCTAGAGCCGGGCAGGTGAATGAAAAACTGTTTTTT
>17|few|NA|TRBJ2-5|TRBV7-2
CASSLAGTDPKLETQYF
TGTGCCAGCAGCTTAGCGGGCACGGACCCTAAATTGGAGACCCAGTACTTC
>14|many|NA|TRBJ2-5|TRBV2
CASSEGLIQETQYF
TGTGCCAGCAGTGAAGGGTTGATCCAAGAGACCCAGTACTTC
>15|many|TRBD2|TRBJ2-7|TRBV10-3
CAISDKAGVAYEQYF
TGTGCCATCAGTGACAAAGCGGGAGTTGCCTACGAGCAGTACTTC
>13|NA|NA|TRBJ2-5|TRBV4-1
CASSQVSAETQYF
TGCGCCAGCAGCCAAGTAAGCGCAGAGACCCAGTACTTC
>13|many|NA|TRBJ2-1|TRBV11-2
CASSWDTGDEQFF
TGTGCCAGCAGTTGGGACACCGGGGATGAGCAGTTCTTC
>13|many|NA|TRBJ1-3|TRBV28
CATSGHSGNTIYF
TGTGCCACCTCCGGACATTCAGGAAACACCATATATTTT
>16|many|TRBD2|TRBJ2-5|TRBV6-1
CASSELAGGLQETQYF
TGTGCCAGCAGTGAACTAGCGGGAGGGCTTCAAGAGACCCAGTACTTC
>16|many|TRBD2|TRBJ2-7|TRBV28
CASSPFLSGRFYEQYF
TGTGCCAGCAGTCCCTTTCTTAGCGGGAGGTTCTACGAGCAGTACTTC
>14|few|TRBD1|TRBJ2-1|TRBV29-1
CSVAGTGGLNEQFF
TGCAGCGTGGCCGGGACAGGGGGATTAAATGAGCAGTTCTTC
>16|many|NA|TRBJ2-1|TRBV2
CASSEAPGDGHNEQFF
TGTGCCAGCAGTGAAGCCCCAGGGGACGGGCACAATGAGCAGTTCTTC